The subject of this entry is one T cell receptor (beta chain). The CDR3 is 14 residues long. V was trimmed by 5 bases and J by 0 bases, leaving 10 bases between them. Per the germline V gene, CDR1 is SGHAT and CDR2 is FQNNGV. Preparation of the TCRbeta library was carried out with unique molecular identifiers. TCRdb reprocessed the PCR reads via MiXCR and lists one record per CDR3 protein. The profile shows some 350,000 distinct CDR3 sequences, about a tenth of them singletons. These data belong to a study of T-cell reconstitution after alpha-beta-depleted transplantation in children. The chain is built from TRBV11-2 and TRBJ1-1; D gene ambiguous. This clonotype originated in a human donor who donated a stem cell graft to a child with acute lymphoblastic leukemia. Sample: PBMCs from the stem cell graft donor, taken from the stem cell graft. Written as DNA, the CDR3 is TGTGCCAGCAGCCCCTTACGGGTGAACACTGAAGCTTTCTTT. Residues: CASSPLRVNTEAFF.